Listed here is a single T cell receptor (beta chain). The antigen is not known. This entry belongs to a study of Ad26.COV2.S vaccination and SARS-CoV-2 variants. Study at large: This donor came from the COV1001 trial of Ad26.COV2.S.

Trimming shortened V by 0 bases and J by 4 bases, and 12 bases separated the two germline ends. This CDR3 has 15 amino acids. The V gene's germline CDR1 is LGHDT and CDR2 YNNKEL (reference sequence). Treatment reported: about 20 received Ad26.COV2.S at low or high dose, single or two shots; about five received placebo; per-sample allocation not given. After the first vaccine or placebo injection, samples were drawn on day 63. Regarding the study as a whole: Vaccine recipients had higher spike-specific TCR breadth than placebo recipients. With respect to non-spike TCR breadth, vaccine and placebo recipients were similar. Total T cell responses, in the TCR breadth and depth analyses, may have been underestimated.

Measured with immunoSEQ multiplex PCR; TCRdb has only the in-frame clones, and not every one. The sample yields around 400,000 clones, more than 80% seen once. The receptor was isolated from a person aged 18-60 years who received the Ad26.COV2.S COVID-19 vaccine or a placebo. The chain joins TRBV3-1 (or the pseudogene TRBV3-2) to TRBJ1-2, with a tentative D call TRBD1 (5 bases). Sequenced here: peripheral blood, sampled in a trial of Ad26.COV2.S vaccine versus placebo. The CDR3 DNA follows: TGTGCCAGCAGCCAAGATTTAGGGGACCGCTATGGCTACACCTTC. Translating gives CASSQDLGDRYGYTF.